These 8 T cell receptor beta chains share one sample of origin, sequenced in a study of blood T cells in healthy people across ages. Then a second PCR, running roughly 7 to 11 cycles, was carried out with a sample-barcoded 5' primer and a J-beta primer mix. One entry per CDR3 protein, called by TCRdb with MiXCR from the 5' RACE reads. The sample yields about 970,000 distinct CDR3 sequences, around 54% seen once. Sequenced sample: blood. The source of these receptors is a woman aged 60-75 years in good health.

To note about this clonotype: This may arise from a read error, as a much more abundant clone is one base away. This sequence joins TRBV18 and TRBJ1-2; no clear D. The CDR3 spans 12 residues. V dropped 3 bases and J dropped 7 bases, with 9 bases sitting between them. Germline-derived CDR1 and CDR2 are KGHSH and LQKENI. The CDR3 DNA is TGTGCCAGCTCACCCAAGAGCTGTGGCTACACCTTC. It codes for CASSPKSCGYTF.

V usage is TRBV12-3 or TRBV12-4 and J usage is TRBJ2-7; D gene unclear. V was shortened by 4 bases and J by 2 bases, with 12 bases between the two germline ends. The CDR3 has 14 residues. The CDR3 DNA sequence: TGTGCCAGCAGTTCTGAACAGATCCCCTACGAGCAGTACTTC. It is translated as CASSSEQIPYEQYF.

The chain recombines TRBV20-1 with TRBJ2-5; the match to TRBD1 covers 7 bases. J lost 0 bases, V lost 4 bases, and 8 bases had no gene match. The V gene's germline CDR1 is DFQATT and CDR2 SNEGSKA (reference sequence). The CDR3 extends over 15 amino acids. CDR3 loop: CSATTTRGHQETQYF. The CDR3 DNA is TGCAGTGCTACCACCACGAGGGGGCACCAAGAGACCCAGTACTTC.

The chain employs TRBV11-2 and TRBJ1-2; D is possibly TRBD1 (5 bases). The CDR3 spans 13 residues. V was pared by 5 bases and J by 4 bases, with 11 bases between. Germline loops: CDR1 SGHAT, CDR2 FQNNGV. The CDR3 DNA follows: TGTGCCAGCAGCCTGGGGACGTTCTATGGCTACACCTTC. This encodes CASSLGTFYGYTF.

The V and J genes are TRBV30 and TRBJ2-4; D is possibly TRBD1 (5 bases). Trimming pared 3 bases from V and 6 bases from J, leaving 12 bases between. This CDR3 is built from 13 residues. Per germline, CDR1 GTSNPN and CDR2 SVGIG (reference sequence). This CDR3 reads CAWRRQPLNIQYF. The CDR3 nucleotides read TGTGCCTGGAGACGACAGCCACTAAACATTCAGTACTTC.

The CDR3 loop is CASSLEGGISGANVLTF. CDR3 nucleotide sequence: TGTGCCAGCAGTTTAGAGGGAGGGATATCTGGGGCCAACGTCCTGACTTTC. The chain carries TRBV12-3 or TRBV12-4 and TRBJ2-6, with 7 bases fitting TRBD2. V gave up 1 base and J gave up 1 base; unmatched junction bases: 4. The CDR3 is 17 amino acids.

The rearrangement uses TRBV20-1 and TRBJ1-5; D may be TRBD1 (5 bases). V shed 6 bases and J shed 5 bases, with 17 bases lying between them. CDR1 DFQATT and CDR2 SNEGSKA come from the germline V gene (reference sequence). The CDR3 sequence is 14 residues long. CDR3 region: CSARRAGNYQPQHF. CDR3 in DNA: TGCAGTGCGAGAAGGGCAGGGAACTATCAGCCCCAGCATTTT.

This clonotype has only a few counts. V usage is TRBV7-2 and J usage is TRBJ1-5, with D perhaps TRBD1 (5 bases). The CDR3 length is 15 residues. The germline V gene has CDR1 SGHTA and CDR2 FQGNSA. Trimming pared 5 bases from V and 4 bases from J, leaving 15 bases between. This CDR3 reads CASSQTGQFNQPQHF. CDR3 sequence (DNA): TGTGCCAGCAGCCAAACGGGGCAGTTTAATCAGCCCCAGCATTTT.